Described below is a single T cell receptor (beta chain) sequence and its context. As yet, its antigen is unknown. This record belongs to a study of cytomegalovirus exposure and HLA in healthy donors. Study information: The early release's HLA-typed donors yielded some 85 million unique TCRs.

The germline CDR1 and CDR2 sequences are LNHDA and SQIVND (reference sequence). With 8 bases clipped from V and 6 bases from J, the junction kept 14 bases outside the gene matches. The CDR3 loop spans 18 amino acids. Vbeta (60) and Jbeta (13) primers were used in the PCR. TCRdb keeps only in-frame clones here, not all; method: immunoSEQ multiplex PCR. Among 250,000 to 350,000 clones listed, around 86% were seen once. Study findings and constraints: The number of N-insertions in an Asian-associated ancestry cluster was reportedly below the roughly 660-donor mean in a later analysis.

The genes are TRBV19 and TRBJ2-1; TRBD2 matches 15 bases. The sequenced sample was PBMCs. The sequence was collected from a man in his forties in good health and CMV-seropositive. CDR3 sequence: CASRRRTSGRGLINEQFF. In nucleotides, the CDR3 is TGTGCCAGTCGCCGGAGGACTAGCGGGAGGGGCTTAATCAATGAGCAGTTCTTC.